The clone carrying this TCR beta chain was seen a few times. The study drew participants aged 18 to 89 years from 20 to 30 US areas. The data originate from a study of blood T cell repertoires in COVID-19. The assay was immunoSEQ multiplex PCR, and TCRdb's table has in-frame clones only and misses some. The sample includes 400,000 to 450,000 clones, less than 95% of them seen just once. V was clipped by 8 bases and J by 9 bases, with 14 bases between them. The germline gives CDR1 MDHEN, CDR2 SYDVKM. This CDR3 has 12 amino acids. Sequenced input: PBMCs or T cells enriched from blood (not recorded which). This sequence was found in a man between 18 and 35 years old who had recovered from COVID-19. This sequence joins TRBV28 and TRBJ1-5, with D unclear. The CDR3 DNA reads TGTGCCAGCGATTTCAGTGGTTCGCCCCAGCATTTT. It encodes CASDFSGSPQHF.